This TCR beta chain was observed in a study of cytomegalovirus exposure and HLA in healthy donors. Overall study results and limits: TCR beta chain V- and J-gene trimming was linked, in a later analysis, to a missense variant in DCLRE1C.

Trimming took 8 bases from V and 2 from J, leaving 12 bases between them. The germline V gene encodes CDR1 SNHLY and CDR2 FYNNEI. The CDR3 runs to 13 residues. Turning to this clone: Its antigen is not identified.

The PCR had 60 Vbeta and 13 Jbeta primers. Clones were sequenced by immunoSEQ multiplex PCR, and TCRdb holds only the in-frame ones, with some missing. The table lists about 160,000 clones, 60% to 85% of them singletons. This clonotype originated in a woman between 40 and 55 years old in good health and CMV-seropositive. The sequencing input was PBMCs. J is TRBJ2-5 and V is TRBV2; D unresolved. The CDR3 here is CASVLERQETQYF. The CDR3 DNA sequence: TGTGCCAGCGTCTTAGAGCGACAAGAGACCCAGTACTTC.